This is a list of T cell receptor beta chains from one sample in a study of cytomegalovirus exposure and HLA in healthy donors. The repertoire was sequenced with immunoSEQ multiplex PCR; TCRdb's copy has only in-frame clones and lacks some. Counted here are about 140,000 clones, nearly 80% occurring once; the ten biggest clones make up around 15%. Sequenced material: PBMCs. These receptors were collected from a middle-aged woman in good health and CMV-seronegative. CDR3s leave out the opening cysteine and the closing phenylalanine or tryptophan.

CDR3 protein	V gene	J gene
ASSLEGSLNYGYT	TRBV7-2	TRBJ1-2
ASSPWGSGDHEQY	TRBV5-1	TRBJ2-7
SVGTSGSYEQY	TRBV29-1	TRBJ2-7
AWDRGRDQPQH	TRBV30	TRBJ1-5
ASRRQGGSPLH	TRBV19	TRBJ1-6
ASSVFLGTDNEQF	TRBV9	TRBJ2-1
ASSHQGGLSYEQY	TRBV4-2	TRBJ2-7
ASTREISQPQH	TRBV10-2	TRBJ1-5
ASSVASRGGGEQF	TRBV9	TRBJ2-1
ASSPTRDRGYGYT	TRBV6-5	TRBJ1-2
ASSGTGGRLAF	TRBV2	TRBJ1-1
ASSLGGGTGDNSPLH	TRBV13	TRBJ1-6
AWSGGHSGPYEQY	TRBV30	TRBJ2-7
ASSQAGGGGGFGYT	TRBV4-3	TRBJ1-2
ASRTGTSGRSSYEQY	TRBV7-8	TRBJ2-7
ASGTVSGNTIY	TRBV28	TRBJ1-3